This TCR beta chain was recovered during a study of cytomegalovirus exposure and HLA in healthy donors. 60 Vbeta and 13 Jbeta primers were used in PCR. The protocol was immunoSEQ multiplex PCR, while the TCRdb copy is restricted to in-frame clones and leaves out a portion. The table has 95,000 or so clones, approximately 77% seen once; the top ten hold about 5%. While unrecorded immune exposures were likely, the donors were nominally healthy when sampled. This clone showed up just once. Its antigen is currently unknown. The CDR3 runs to 19 residues. V was clipped by 0 bases and J by 4 bases; unmatched bases: 13. Germline V CDR1 and CDR2: SGHDN, FVKESK. Whole-study results and caveats: A later analysis revealed that TCR association rates differed between HLA loci, peaking at DRB1 and bottoming out at HLA-C.

The sequence came from a woman in her thirties or forties in good health and CMV-seronegative. The sequenced material came from PBMCs. The chain employs TRBV14 and TRBJ1-4; 8 nucleotides align to TRBD1. The CDR3 DNA reads as TGTGCCAGCAGCCAAGACGGACAGGGCAAGCCCAGGGGTAATGAAAAACTGTTTTTT. Protein product: CASSQDGQGKPRGNEKLFF.